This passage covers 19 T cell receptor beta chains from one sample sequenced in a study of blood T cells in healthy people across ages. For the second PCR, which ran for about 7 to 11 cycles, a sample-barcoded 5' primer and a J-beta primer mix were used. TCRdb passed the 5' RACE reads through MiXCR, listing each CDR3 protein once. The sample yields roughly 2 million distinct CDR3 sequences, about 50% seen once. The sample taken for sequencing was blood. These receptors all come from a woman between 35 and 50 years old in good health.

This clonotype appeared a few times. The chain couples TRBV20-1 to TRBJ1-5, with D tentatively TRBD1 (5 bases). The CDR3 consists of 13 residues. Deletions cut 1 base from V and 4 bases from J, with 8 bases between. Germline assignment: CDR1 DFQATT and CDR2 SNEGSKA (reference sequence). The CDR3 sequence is CSARGGGNQPQHF. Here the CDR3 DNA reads TGCAGTGCTAGAGGGGGGGGGAATCAGCCCCAGCATTTT.

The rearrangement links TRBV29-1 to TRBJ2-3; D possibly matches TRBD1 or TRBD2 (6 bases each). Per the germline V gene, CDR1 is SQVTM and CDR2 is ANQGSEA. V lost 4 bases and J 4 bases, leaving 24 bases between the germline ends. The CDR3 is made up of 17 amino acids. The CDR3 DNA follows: TGCAGCGTTGCCACAGGGCTCGGGGGTCGATTTCCAGATACGCAGTATTTT. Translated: CSVATGLGGRFPDTQYF.

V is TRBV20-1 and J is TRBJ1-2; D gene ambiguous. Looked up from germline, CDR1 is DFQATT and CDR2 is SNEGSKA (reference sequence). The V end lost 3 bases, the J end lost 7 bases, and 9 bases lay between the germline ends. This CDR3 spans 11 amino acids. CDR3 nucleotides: TGCAGTGCTAGGGTCCTGATTGGCTACACCTTC. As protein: CSARVLIGYTF.

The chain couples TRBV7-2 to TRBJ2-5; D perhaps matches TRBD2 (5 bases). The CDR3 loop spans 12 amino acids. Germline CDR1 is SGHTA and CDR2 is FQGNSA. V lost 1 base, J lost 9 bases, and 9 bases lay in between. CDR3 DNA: TGTGCCAGCAGCTTAGATCTGGGAGCCCAGTACTTC. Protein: CASSLDLGAQYF.

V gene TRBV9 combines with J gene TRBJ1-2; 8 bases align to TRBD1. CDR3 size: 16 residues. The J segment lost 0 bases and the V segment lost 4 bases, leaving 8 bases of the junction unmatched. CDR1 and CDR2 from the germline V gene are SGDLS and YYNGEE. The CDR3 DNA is TGTGCCAGCAGCTCCGTGACAGGGGCAGCTAACTATGGCTACACCTTC. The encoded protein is CASSSVTGAANYGYTF.

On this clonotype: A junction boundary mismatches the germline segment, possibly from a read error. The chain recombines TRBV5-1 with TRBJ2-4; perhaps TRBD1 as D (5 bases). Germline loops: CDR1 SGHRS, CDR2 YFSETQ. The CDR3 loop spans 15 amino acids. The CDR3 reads CASSLGDRAKSIQYF. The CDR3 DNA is TGCGCCAGCAGCTTGGGTGACAGAGCCAAAAGCATTCAGTACTTC.

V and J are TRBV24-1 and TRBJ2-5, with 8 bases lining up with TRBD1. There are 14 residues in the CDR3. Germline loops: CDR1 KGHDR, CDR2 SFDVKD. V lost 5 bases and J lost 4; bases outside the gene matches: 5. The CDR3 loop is CATSGGQGIETQYF. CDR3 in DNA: TGTGCCACCAGTGGTGGACAGGGTATAGAGACCCAGTACTTC.

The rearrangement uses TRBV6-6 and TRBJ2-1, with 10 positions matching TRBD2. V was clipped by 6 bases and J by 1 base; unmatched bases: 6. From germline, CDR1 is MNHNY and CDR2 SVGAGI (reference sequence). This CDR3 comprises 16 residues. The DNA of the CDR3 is TGTGCCAGCAGACCAAGCGGGGGGGTTTCCTACAATGAGCAGTTCTTC. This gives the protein CASRPSGGVSYNEQFF.

The CDR3 sequence is CASSLTDSRTSGGEQYF. The CDR3 region has the DNA TGTGCCAGCAGCTTAACAGATAGTCGGACTAGCGGGGGAGAGCAGTACTTC. V and J are TRBV7-6 and TRBJ2-5; 13 nucleotides match TRBD2. Trimming removed 2 bases from V and 11 bases from J; junction bases left unmatched: 14. The CDR3 runs to 17 residues. CDR1 and CDR2 from the germline V gene are SGHVS and FNYEAQ.

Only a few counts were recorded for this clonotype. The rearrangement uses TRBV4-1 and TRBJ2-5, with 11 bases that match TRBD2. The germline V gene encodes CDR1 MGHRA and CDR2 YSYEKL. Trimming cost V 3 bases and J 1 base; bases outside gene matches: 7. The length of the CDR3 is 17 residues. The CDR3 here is CASSQALAGDLQETQYF. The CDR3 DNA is TGCGCCAGCAGCCAGGCACTAGCGGGGGACCTCCAAGAGACCCAGTACTTC.

The CDR3 loop is CASSYEGVGDTQYF. For the CDR3, the DNA is TGTGCCAGCAGTTACGAAGGGGTCGGAGATACGCAGTATTTT. This chain links TRBV6-2 or TRBV6-3 with TRBJ2-3; D is perhaps TRBD1 (5 bases). The CDR3 extends over 14 amino acids. V lost 2 bases and J lost 5, with 11 bases in between. The V gene's germline CDR1 is MNHEY and CDR2 SVGEGT.

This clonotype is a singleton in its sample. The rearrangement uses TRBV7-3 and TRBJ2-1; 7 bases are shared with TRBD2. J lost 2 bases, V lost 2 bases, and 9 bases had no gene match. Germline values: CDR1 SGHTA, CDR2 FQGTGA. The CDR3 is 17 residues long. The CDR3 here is CASSLVSGLETYNEQFF. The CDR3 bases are TGTGCCAGCAGCTTAGTGTCTGGACTAGAGACCTACAATGAGCAGTTCTTC.

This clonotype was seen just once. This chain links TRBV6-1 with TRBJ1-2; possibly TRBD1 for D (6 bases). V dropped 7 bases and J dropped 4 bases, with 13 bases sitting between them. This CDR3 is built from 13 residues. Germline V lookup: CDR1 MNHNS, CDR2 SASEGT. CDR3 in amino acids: CASTLDRFYGYTF. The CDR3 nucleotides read TGTGCCAGCACCCTGGACAGATTCTATGGCTACACCTTC.

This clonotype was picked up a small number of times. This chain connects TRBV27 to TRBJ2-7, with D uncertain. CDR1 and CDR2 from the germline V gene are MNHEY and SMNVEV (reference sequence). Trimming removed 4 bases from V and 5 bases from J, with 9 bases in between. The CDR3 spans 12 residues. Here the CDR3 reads CASSSSSHEQYF. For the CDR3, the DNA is TGTGCCAGCAGTTCAAGTTCCCACGAGCAGTACTTC.

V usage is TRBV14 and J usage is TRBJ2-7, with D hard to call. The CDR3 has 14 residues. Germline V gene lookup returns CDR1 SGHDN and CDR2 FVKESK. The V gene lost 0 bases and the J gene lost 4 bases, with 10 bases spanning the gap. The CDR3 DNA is TGTGCCAGCAGCCAAGAAGGCTATTTTTACGAGCAGTACTTC. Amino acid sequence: CASSQEGYFYEQYF.

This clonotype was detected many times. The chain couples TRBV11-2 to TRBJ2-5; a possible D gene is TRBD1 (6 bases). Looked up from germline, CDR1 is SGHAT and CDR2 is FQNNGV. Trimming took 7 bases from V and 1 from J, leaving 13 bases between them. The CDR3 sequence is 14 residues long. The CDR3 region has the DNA TGTGCCAGCACCCAGGGGCGCGGCCAAGAGACCCAGTACTTC. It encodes CASTQGRGQETQYF.

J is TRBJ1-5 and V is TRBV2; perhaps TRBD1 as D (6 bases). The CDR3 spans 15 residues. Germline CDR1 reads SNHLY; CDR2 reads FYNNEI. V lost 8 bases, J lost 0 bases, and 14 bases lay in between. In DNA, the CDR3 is TGTGCCAGCGCCCAGACAGGACCTAGCAATCAGCCCCAGCATTTT. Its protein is CASAQTGPSNQPQHF.

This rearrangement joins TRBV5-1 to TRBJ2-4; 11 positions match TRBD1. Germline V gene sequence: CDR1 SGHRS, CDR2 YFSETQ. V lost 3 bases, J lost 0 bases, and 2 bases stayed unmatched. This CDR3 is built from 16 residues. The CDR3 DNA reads TGCGCCAGCAGCTCCGGACAGGGGGCAGCCAAAAACATTCAGTACTTC. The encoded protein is CASSSGQGAAKNIQYF. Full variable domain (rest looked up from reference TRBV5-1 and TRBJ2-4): KAGVTQTPRYLIKTRGQQVTLSCSPISGHRSVSWYQQTPGQGLQFLFEYFSETQRNKGNFPGRFSGRQFSNSRSEMNVSTLELGDSALYLCASSSGQGAAKNIQYFGAGTRLSVL.

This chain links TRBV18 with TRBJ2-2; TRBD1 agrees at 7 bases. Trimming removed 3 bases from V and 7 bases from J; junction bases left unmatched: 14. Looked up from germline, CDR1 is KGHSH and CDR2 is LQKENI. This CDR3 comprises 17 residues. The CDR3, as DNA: TGTGCCAGCTCACCCAACAGGGGCTTATCGGGCGTCGGGGAGCTGTTTTTT. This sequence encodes CASSPNRGLSGVGELFF.